This T cell receptor (beta chain) was recovered during a study of response to subunit inactivated influenza vaccine. The study, taken as a whole, reports: Few additional T cells are recruited per seasonal influenza vaccination, authors suggested.

J was trimmed by 6 bases and V by 3 bases; bases with no gene match: 11. The CDR3 consists of 16 residues. The germline gives CDR1 MNHEY, CDR2 SVGAGI. TCRdb redid the calling of the RT-PCR reads with MiXCR, one entry per CDR3 protein. The profile shows 490,000 or so distinct CDR3 sequences, less than 10% of them singletons. This clonotype was seen at least ten times. What it recognizes is unknown. Sequencing used PBMCs from blood, obtained roughly 24 months after vaccination. The sequence was obtained from a man between 50 and 69 years old who received an inactivated influenza vaccine. The chain recombines TRBV6-5 with TRBJ2-5; 9 bases fit TRBD1. DNA of the CDR3: TGTGCCAGCAGTTATCGCCCGGGACAGGGAGGCCAGACCCAGTACTTC. It translates to CASSYRPGQGGQTQYF.